The 26 T cell receptor beta chains below all came from one sample that was sequenced in a study of T cells in placental villitis. Notes on the study in general: Villitis of unknown etiology placentae had higher clonality than controls, median roughly 0.054 versus 0.0055.

Antigen specificity for these receptors is unknown. The libraries were made with immunoSEQ v4. The data were produced by immunoSEQ multiplex PCR, yet TCRdb's version contains in-frame clones alone and is incomplete. The profile shows around 1,600 clones, about 86% of them singletons. Sequencing input: placental tissue containing maternal and fetal cells. Receptors originate from a human patient with villitis of unknown etiology; the placental T cells may come from both mother and fetus.

The V gene is TRBV4-2, the J gene TRBJ1-2, with D possibly TRBD1 on 6 matching bases. The germline V gene encodes CDR1 LGHNA and CDR2 YNFKEQ. The CDR3 loop spans 15 amino acids. V lost 3 bases and J 0 bases, leaving 11 bases between the germline ends. The CDR3 coding sequence is TGTGCCAGCAGCCACACAGGGCTCTCTAACTATGGCTACACCTTC. It specifies CASSHTGLSNYGYTF.

CDR3 DNA: TGTGCCAGCAGTGAAGGAGGGGGGTCAGCCGAAAAACTGTTTTTT. Translating it yields CASSEGGGSAEKLFF. The gene calls are TRBV6-1 and TRBJ1-4; TRBD1 is a possible D gene (6 bases). V dropped 1 base and J dropped 8 bases, with 14 bases sitting between them. The V gene's germline CDR1 is MNHNS and CDR2 SASEGT. This CDR3 region has 15 residues.

The rearrangement joins TRBV29-1 to TRBJ1-1; a weak D match, TRBD1 (6 bases). Germline loops: CDR1 SQVTM, CDR2 ANQGSEA. V dropped 3 bases and J dropped 6 bases, with 14 bases sitting between them. CDR3 size: 13 residues. CDR3 sequence: CSVDGLGAAEAFF. DNA for the CDR3: TGCAGCGTTGATGGTTTGGGGGCTGCTGAAGCTTTCTTT.

The chain joins TRBV12-2 to TRBJ1-2; TRBD1 is the table's D call, not checked against the DNA. TRBV12-2 is deemed a pseudogene. The CDR3 covers 18 residues. CDR3 nucleotide sequence: TGTGCAAGTCGCCCGACCCGGACAGGGCGGATAAATTGTTGTGGCTACACCTTC. It specifies CASRPTRTGRINCCGYTF.

The V and J genes are TRBV27 and TRBJ2-2, with D perhaps assigned TRBD1 or TRBD2 (5 bases each). CDR1 and CDR2 from the germline V gene are MNHEY and SMNVEV (reference sequence). V was cut by 3 bases and J by 9 bases, with 8 bases left in between. The CDR3 totals 12 residues. The CDR3 DNA reads as TGTGCCAGCAGTTTTGGGGGTTGGGAGCTGTTTTTT. This translates into CASSFGGWELFF.

This chain uses TRBV27 with TRBJ1-6; D possibly corresponds to TRBD1 (6 bases). Germline V lookup: CDR1 MNHEY, CDR2 SMNVEV (reference sequence). The CDR3 sequence is 14 residues long. Deletions cut 5 bases from V and 8 bases from J, with 13 bases between. Here the CDR3 reads CASSIQGSYSPLHF. For the CDR3, the DNA is TGTGCCAGCAGTATACAGGGTAGTTATTCACCCCTCCACTTT.

V is TRBV10-3 and J is TRBJ1-3; D may be TRBD1 (6 bases). CDR1 is ENHRY and CDR2 is SYGVKD in the germline V gene. This CDR3 comprises 15 residues. The V end lost 2 bases, the J end lost 2 bases, and 10 bases lay between the germline ends. The CDR3 loop is CAISEIGGTGNTIYF. The CDR3 coding sequence is TGTGCCATCAGTGAGATAGGGGGAACTGGAAACACCATATATTTT.

This chain connects TRBV6-1 to TRBJ1-5, with D tentatively TRBD1 (5 bases). Trimming removed 2 bases at V and 4 bases at J, with 18 bases between. The CDR3 has 17 amino acids. Germline V gene lookup returns CDR1 MNHNS and CDR2 SASEGT. DNA of the CDR3: TGTGCCAGCAGTGAAACATTTTCTCCGACAGCAAATCAGCCCCAGCATTTT. Translated: CASSETFSPTANQPQHF.

V usage is TRBV14 and J usage is TRBJ2-5; no clear D gene. V was pared by 0 bases and J by 2 bases, with 7 bases between. Germline CDR1 is SGHDN and CDR2 is FVKESK. The CDR3 runs to 14 residues. In nucleotides, the CDR3 is TGTGCCAGCAGCCAAGACCGCCTACAAGAGACCCAGTACTTC. Protein product: CASSQDRLQETQYF.

This chain joins TRBV19 and TRBJ1-2; maybe TRBD1 (5 bases). Germline CDR1 and CDR2: LNHDA and SQIVND (reference sequence). V was pared by 5 bases and J by 0 bases, with 10 bases between. This CDR3 comprises 14 residues. DNA of the CDR3: TGTGCCAGTAGTTGGGGGATAGCTAACTATGGCTACACCTTC. It specifies CASSWGIANYGYTF.

CDR3 loop: CASSLGDRNNSPLHF. The CDR3 nucleotides read TGTGCCAGCAGTTTAGGGGACAGAAATAATTCACCCCTCCACTTT. This chain connects TRBV6-5 to TRBJ1-6; 7 bases fit TRBD1. The germline CDR1 and CDR2 sequences are MNHEY and SVGAGI. CDR3 length: 15 amino acids. J was trimmed by 5 bases and V by 4 bases; bases with no gene match: 5.

The J gene is TRBJ1-1, the V gene TRBV3-1 (or the pseudogene TRBV3-2); the D gene is possibly TRBD1 (5 bases). The V gene lost 0 bases and the J gene lost 2 bases, with 7 bases spanning the gap. Germline V gene data show CDR1 as LGHDT and CDR2 as YNNKEL (reference sequence). The CDR3 spans 14 residues. CDR3 sequence (DNA): TGTGCCAGCAGCCAAGACAGGGCTAACACTGAAGCTTTCTTT. Protein: CASSQDRANTEAFF.

This clone was seen a handful of times. The rearrangement links TRBV4-2 to TRBJ2-7, with a tentative D call TRBD2 (6 bases). CDR3 size: 13 residues. Trimming removed 3 bases at V and 6 bases at J, with 12 bases between. The V gene's germline CDR1 is LGHNA and CDR2 YNFKEQ. In nucleotides, the CDR3 is TGTGCCAGCAGCCAGGGAGGCCCCCGCGAGCAGTACTTC. Residues: CASSQGGPREQYF.

In this sample, this clone turned up once. The chain links TRBV3-1 (or the pseudogene TRBV3-2) to TRBJ1-6; D might be TRBD1 (6 bases). CDR3 length: 17 residues. Trimming took off 4 bases at V and 8 bases at J, with 21 bases between the two ends. Germline assignment: CDR1 LGHDT and CDR2 YNNKEL (reference sequence). CDR3 region: CASSRYRNRVADSPLHF. The DNA of the CDR3 is TGTGCCAGCAGCCGTTATCGGAACAGGGTGGCCGATTCACCCCTCCACTTT.

This chain uses TRBV25-1 with TRBJ2-5; no firm D call. TRBJ2-7 matches the DNA end more closely, so the J call is doubtful. The CDR3 covers 13 residues. Germline V gene lookup returns CDR1 MGHDK and CDR2 SYGVNS. The CDR3 loop reads CASSVGLTNEQYF. The CDR3 coding sequence is TGTGCCAGCAGCGTCGGGCTTACCAACGAGCAGTACTTC.

The chain recombines TRBV5-1 with TRBJ1-3; the D is unclear. The V and J ends lost 4 bases and 0 bases respectively, with 11 bases between them. From germline, CDR1 is SGHRS and CDR2 YFSETQ. CDR3 length: 15 residues. The CDR3 nucleotides read TGCGCCAGCAGCCTCTCCTTTGACTCTGGAAACACCATATATTTT. This translates into CASSLSFDSGNTIYF.

The J gene is TRBJ2-7, the V gene TRBV6-1; tentatively, D is TRBD1 or TRBD2 (5 bases each). The germline V and J ends were trimmed by 2 bases and 2 bases, with 10 bases remaining between them. The CDR3 has 14 residues. Per the germline V gene, CDR1 is MNHNS and CDR2 is SASEGT. CDR3 coding DNA: TGTGCCAGCAGTGAAAGGGACGGAGCCTACGAGCAGTACTTC. This gives the protein CASSERDGAYEQYF.

This sequence joins TRBV27 and TRBJ1-6; 7 bases map to TRBD1. The germline CDR1 and CDR2 sequences are MNHEY and SMNVEV (reference sequence). The ends lost 4 bases at V and 6 bases at J; junction bases unmatched: 3. The CDR3 is 14 residues long. CDR3 protein: CASSSGQSNSPLHF. The CDR3 DNA is TGTGCCAGCAGTTCGGGACAGAGTAATTCACCCCTCCACTTT.

The V and J genes are TRBV3-1 (or the pseudogene TRBV3-2) and TRBJ1-2; D is uncertain. Germline CDR1 reads LGHDT; CDR2 reads YNNKEL (reference sequence). This CDR3 contains 15 residues. The V and J ends lost 4 bases and 3 bases respectively, with 15 bases between them. The chain's CDR3 is CASSRIGDTYYGYTF. The DNA of the CDR3 is TGTGCCAGCAGCCGAATCGGAGACACATACTATGGCTACACCTTC.

V and J are TRBV19 and TRBJ2-1; D is undetermined. The CDR3 has 15 amino acids. Trimming removed 1 base from V and 0 bases from J, with 7 bases in between. The germline gives CDR1 LNHDA, CDR2 SQIVND (reference sequence). CDR3 protein: CASSIGLHSYNEQFF. CDR3 sequence (DNA): TGTGCCAGTAGTATAGGCCTACACTCCTACAATGAGCAGTTCTTC.

The genes are TRBV27 and TRBJ1-4, with TRBD1 matching 7 bases. Losses at the gene ends were 5 bases for V and 3 bases for J; bases not matched to a gene: 6. CDR3 length: 15 residues. CDR1 is MNHEY and CDR2 is SMNVEV in the germline V gene (reference sequence). The CDR3 DNA sequence: TGTGCCAGCAGTCTGAGACAGGGAGCTAATGAAAAACTGTTTTTT. Translating it yields CASSLRQGANEKLFF.

The chain is built from TRBV19 and TRBJ1-2; D is unresolved. The CDR3 loop spans 14 amino acids. Trimming cost V 9 bases and J 4 bases, with 18 bases left between them. CDR1 is LNHDA and CDR2 is SQIVND in the germline V gene (reference sequence). Here the CDR3 DNA reads TGTGCCAGCCGGGCCGAGGGAACACTCTATGGCTACACCTTC. Protein product: CASRAEGTLYGYTF.

This clone has a single count. The chain employs TRBV14 and TRBJ1-2; D is uncertain. Germline values: CDR1 SGHDN, CDR2 FVKESK. V was shortened by 1 base and J by 5 bases, with 8 bases between the two germline ends. The CDR3 has 13 amino acids. The CDR3 coding sequence is TGTGCCAGCAGCCAAGTCGGTCTATATGGCTACACCTTC. Translating gives CASSQVGLYGYTF.

This clone showed up just once. V and J are TRBV27 and TRBJ1-5, with a tentative D call TRBD1 (6 bases). V lost 0 bases and J lost 5, with 11 bases in between. The CDR3 covers 15 residues. Germline V gene lookup returns CDR1 MNHEY and CDR2 SMNVEV (reference sequence). CDR3: CASSLSSTGYQPQHF. The CDR3 DNA reads as TGTGCCAGCAGTTTATCGTCCACAGGGTATCAGCCCCAGCATTTT.

The chain has TRBV19 and TRBJ2-1; the D is unclear. The germline V gene encodes CDR1 LNHDA and CDR2 SQIVND (reference sequence). This CDR3 is built from 12 residues. The V end lost 7 bases, the J end lost 4 bases, and 8 bases lay between the germline ends. CDR3 bases: TGTGCCAGTACGAGTGGTTACAATGAGCAGTTCTTC. It yields the protein CASTSGYNEQFF.

The DNA for the CDR3 is TGTGCCAGCAGCCTTTTGTACGGCACCGGGGAGCTGTTTTTT. Its translation: CASSLLYGTGELFF. The V call is TRBV9, the J call TRBJ2-2, with D hard to call. CDR3 size: 14 residues. Deletions cut 4 bases from V and 4 bases from J, with 11 bases between. Germline CDR1 is SGDLS and CDR2 is YYNGEE.